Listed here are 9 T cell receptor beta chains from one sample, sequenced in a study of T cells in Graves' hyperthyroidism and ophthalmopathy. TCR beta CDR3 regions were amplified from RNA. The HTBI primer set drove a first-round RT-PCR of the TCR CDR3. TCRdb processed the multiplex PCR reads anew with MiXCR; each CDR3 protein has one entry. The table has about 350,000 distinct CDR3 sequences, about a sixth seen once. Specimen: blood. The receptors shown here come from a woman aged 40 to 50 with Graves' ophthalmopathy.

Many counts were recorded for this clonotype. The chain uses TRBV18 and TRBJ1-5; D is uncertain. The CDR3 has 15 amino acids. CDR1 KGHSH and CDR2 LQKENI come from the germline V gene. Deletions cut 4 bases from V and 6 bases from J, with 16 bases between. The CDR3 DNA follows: TGTGCCAGCTCACAGGATTTGGGAGGAGGTCAGCCCCAGCATTTT. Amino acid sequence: CASSQDLGGGQPQHF.

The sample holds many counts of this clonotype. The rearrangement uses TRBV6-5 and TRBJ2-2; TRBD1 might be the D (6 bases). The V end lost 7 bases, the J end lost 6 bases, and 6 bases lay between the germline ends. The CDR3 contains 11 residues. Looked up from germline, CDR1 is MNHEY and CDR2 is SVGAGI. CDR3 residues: CASKGAGELFF. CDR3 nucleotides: TGTGCCAGCAAGGGGGCCGGGGAGCTGTTTTTT.

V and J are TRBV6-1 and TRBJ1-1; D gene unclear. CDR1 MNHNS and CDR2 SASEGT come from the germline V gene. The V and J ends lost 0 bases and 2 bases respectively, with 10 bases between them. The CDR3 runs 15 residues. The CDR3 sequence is CASSEAGRVNTEAFF. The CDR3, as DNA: TGTGCCAGCAGTGAAGCCGGGCGGGTTAACACTGAAGCTTTCTTT.

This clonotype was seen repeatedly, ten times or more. CDR3 protein: CASSLSTSAETQYF. CDR3 sequence (DNA): TGCGCCAGCAGCTTGTCTACTAGCGCGGAAACCCAGTACTTC. The genes are TRBV5-1 and TRBJ2-5; 7 bases line up with TRBD2. The V and J ends lost 1 base and 8 bases, in that order; junction bases with no gene match: 8. Germline V CDR1 and CDR2: SGHRS, YFSETQ. The CDR3 runs to 14 residues.

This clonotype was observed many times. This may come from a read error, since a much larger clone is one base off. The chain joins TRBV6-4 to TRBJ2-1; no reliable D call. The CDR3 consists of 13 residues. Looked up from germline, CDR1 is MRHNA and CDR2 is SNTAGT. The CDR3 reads CASSVEEYNEQLF. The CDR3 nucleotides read TGTGCCAGCAGTGTTGAGGAATACAATGAGCAGCTCTTC.

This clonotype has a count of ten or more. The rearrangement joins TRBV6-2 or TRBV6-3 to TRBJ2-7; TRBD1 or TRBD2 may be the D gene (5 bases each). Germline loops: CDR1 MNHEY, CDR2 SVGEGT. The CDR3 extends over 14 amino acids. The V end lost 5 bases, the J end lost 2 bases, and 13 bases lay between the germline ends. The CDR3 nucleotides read TGTGCCAGCAGTCCGTCGGGGACCGCCTACGAGCAGTACTTC. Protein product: CASSPSGTAYEQYF.

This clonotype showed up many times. CDR3 residues: CASSQDPGGAYEQYF. The DNA for the CDR3 is TGTGCCAGCAGCCAAGACCCAGGGGGCGCCTACGAGCAGTACTTC. This sequence joins TRBV4-2 and TRBJ2-7; 8 bases align to TRBD1. Germline loops: CDR1 LGHNA, CDR2 YNFKEQ. J lost 2 bases, V lost 0 bases, and 3 bases had no gene match. CDR3 length: 15 residues.

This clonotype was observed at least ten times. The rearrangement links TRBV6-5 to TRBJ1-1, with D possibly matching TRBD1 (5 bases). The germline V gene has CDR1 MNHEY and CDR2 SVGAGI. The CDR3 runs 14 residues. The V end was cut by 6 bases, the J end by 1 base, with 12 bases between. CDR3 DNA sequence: TGTGCCAGCAGGCGTACGGGGGAGAACACTGAAGCTTTCTTT. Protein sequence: CASRRTGENTEAFF.

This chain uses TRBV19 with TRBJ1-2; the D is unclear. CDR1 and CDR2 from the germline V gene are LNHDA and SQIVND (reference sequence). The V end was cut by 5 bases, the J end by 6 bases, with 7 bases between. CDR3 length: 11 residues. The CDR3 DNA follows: TGTGCCAGTAGTCGAGGGCATGGCTACACCTTC. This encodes CASSRGHGYTF.